This TCR beta chain emerged from a study of T cells in Graves' hyperthyroidism and ophthalmopathy. Study-level results: Most clonotypes that expanded in the thyroid above 0.001 also showed up in blood. By a 13 V-J model, ophthalmopathy was set apart from stable hyperthyroidism.

This clonotype was detected a few times. Its antigen is as yet unknown. It was uncontrolled infection, other autoimmune disease, pregnancy or lactation that excluded patients. Researchers took RNA transcripts and amplified the TCR beta CDR3 regions from them. Primed by the HTBI set, a first-round RT-PCR was run on the TCR CDR3. TCRdb called the multiplex PCR reads again in MiXCR, with one record for every CDR3 protein. The sample has some 440,000 distinct CDR3 sequences, 15% to 18% seen once. The CDR3 runs to 15 residues. V gave up 2 bases and J gave up 4 bases, with 12 bases separating them. This rearrangement joins TRBV12-3 or TRBV12-4 to TRBJ2-1; no definite D call. Sequenced input: blood. The TCR originated in a woman between 18 and 30 years old with Graves' hyperthyroidism. The CDR3 DNA reads as TGTGCCAGCAGTTTACGGCGGATCCTATACAATGAGCAGTTCTTC. As protein: CASSLRRILYNEQFF.